This record covers a single TCR beta chain. Because it lacks the conserved phenylalanine or tryptophan at the end, this CDR3 is likely a read error. The limits of the CDR3 on the DNA are not certain, so only TCRdb's listed CDR3 is given. Priming with a constant-region primer yielded TCR beta cDNA from roughly 0.45 ug total RNA. A slightly modified ARM-PCR protocol with three nested multiplex PCR rounds produced these TCR beta libraries. TRBV1-TRBV30 forward primers and a C-beta reverse primer were used in the first two PCR rounds, which each ran for about 9 cycles. One entry per CDR3 protein results from TCRdb running MiXCR on the multiplex PCR reads. The table shows 90,000 to 110,000 distinct CDR3 sequences, with approximately 80% occurring only once. This sample stems from a study of tumor-infiltrating lymphocytes in primary liver carcinoma. The CDR3 is 13 residues long, ends included. Germline V CDR1 and CDR2: SEHNR, FQNEAQ (reference sequence).

Total RNA and DNA came together from about 21-30 mg of bulk tissue without cell sorting. The sample was liver tumor tissue from sampling region 3. This sample's subset: tumor region T3, left-lateral pole. This sequence originates from a man aged 40-55 years with primary liver carcinoma and hepatitis B virus infection. V and J are TRBV7-9 and TRBJ2-1; the table's D gene call, TRBD2, was not cross checked with the DNA. This CDR3 is CAGGREVRNEQFS.